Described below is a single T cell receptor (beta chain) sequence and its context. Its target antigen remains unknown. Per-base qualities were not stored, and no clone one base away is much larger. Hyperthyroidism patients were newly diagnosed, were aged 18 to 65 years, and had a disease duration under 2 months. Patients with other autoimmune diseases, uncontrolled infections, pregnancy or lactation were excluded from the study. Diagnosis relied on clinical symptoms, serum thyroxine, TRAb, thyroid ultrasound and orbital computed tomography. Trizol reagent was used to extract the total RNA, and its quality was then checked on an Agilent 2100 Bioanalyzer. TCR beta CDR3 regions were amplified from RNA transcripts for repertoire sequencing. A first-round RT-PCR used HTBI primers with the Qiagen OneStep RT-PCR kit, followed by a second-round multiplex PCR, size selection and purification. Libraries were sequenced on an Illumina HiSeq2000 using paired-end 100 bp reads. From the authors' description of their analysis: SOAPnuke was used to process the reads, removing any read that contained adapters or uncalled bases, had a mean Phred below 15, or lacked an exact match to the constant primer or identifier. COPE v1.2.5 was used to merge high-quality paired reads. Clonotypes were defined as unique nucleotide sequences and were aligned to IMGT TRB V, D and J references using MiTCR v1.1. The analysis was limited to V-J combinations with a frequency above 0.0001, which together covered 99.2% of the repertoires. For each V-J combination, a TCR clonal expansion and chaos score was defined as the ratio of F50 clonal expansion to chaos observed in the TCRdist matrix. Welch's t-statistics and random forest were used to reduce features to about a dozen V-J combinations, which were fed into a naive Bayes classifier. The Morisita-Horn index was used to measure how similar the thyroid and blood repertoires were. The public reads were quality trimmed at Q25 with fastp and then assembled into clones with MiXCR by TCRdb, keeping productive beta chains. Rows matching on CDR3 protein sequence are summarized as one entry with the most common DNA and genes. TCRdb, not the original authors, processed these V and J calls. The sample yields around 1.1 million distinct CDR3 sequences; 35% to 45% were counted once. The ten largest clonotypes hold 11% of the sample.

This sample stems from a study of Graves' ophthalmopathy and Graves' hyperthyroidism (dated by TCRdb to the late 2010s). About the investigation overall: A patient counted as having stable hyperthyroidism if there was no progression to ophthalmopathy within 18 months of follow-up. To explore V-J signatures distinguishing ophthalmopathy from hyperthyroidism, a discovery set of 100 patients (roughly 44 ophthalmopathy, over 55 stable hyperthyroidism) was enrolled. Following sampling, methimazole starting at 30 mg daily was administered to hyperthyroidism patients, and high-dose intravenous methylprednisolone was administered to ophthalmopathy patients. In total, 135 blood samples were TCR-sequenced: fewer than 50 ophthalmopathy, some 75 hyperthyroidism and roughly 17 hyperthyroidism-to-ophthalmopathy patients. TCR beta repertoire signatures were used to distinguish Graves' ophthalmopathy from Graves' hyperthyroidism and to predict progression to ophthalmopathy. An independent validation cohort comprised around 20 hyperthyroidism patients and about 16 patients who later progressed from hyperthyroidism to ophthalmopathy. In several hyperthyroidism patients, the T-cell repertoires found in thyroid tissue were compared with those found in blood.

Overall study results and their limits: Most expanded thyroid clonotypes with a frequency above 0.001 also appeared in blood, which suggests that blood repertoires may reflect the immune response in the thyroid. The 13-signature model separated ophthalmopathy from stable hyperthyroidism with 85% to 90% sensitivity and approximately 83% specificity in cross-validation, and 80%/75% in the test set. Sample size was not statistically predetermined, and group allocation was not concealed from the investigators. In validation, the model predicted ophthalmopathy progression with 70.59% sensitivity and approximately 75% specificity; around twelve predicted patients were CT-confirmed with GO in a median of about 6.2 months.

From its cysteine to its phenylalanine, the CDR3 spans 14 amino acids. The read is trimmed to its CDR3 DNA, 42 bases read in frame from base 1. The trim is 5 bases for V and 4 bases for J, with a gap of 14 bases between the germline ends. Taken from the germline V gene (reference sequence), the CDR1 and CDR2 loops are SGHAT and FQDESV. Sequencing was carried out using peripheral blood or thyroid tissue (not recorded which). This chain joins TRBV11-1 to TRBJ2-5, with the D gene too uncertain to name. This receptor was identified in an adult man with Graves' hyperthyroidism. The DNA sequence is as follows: TGTGCCAGCAGCCCAAGACGCGGCCGAGAGACCCAGTACTTC. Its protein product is CASSPRRGRETQYF. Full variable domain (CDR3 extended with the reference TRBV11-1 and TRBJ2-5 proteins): EAEVAQSPRYKITEKSQAVAFWCDPISGHATLYWYRQILGQGPELLVQFQDESVVDDSQLPKDRFSAERLKGVDSTLKIQPAELGDSAMYLCASSPRRGRETQYFGPGTRLLVL.